This T cell receptor beta chain was captured by sequencing in a study of neurological immune-mediated disorders. General observations from the study: Because no CDR3 amino acid sequences were shared across subjects by expanded clones, private repertoires were suggested in all groups. HTLV-1-associated myelopathy had the most TCR clonal expansion, whereas multiple sclerosis had the least (lower than in healthy controls).

In TCRdb, the 5' RACE reads were re-called with MiXCR into one record per CDR3 protein. The profile shows some 50,000 distinct CDR3 sequences, about an eighth of them singletons. Time point in this sample: longitudinal time-point 2. Germline CDR1 and CDR2: SGHRS and YFSETQ. The V and J ends lost 0 bases and 5 bases respectively, with 8 bases between them. CDR3 size: 13 residues. This clonotype was counted at least ten times. The antigen remains undetermined. This chain links TRBV5-1 with TRBJ1-1; D not certain. Sequenced input: PBMCs. The sequence came from a male donor with HTLV-1-associated myelopathy (HAM/TSP). The chain's CDR3 is CASSLEEGTEAFF. The CDR3 region has the DNA TGCGCCAGCAGCTTGGAGGAGGGAACTGAAGCTTTCTTT.